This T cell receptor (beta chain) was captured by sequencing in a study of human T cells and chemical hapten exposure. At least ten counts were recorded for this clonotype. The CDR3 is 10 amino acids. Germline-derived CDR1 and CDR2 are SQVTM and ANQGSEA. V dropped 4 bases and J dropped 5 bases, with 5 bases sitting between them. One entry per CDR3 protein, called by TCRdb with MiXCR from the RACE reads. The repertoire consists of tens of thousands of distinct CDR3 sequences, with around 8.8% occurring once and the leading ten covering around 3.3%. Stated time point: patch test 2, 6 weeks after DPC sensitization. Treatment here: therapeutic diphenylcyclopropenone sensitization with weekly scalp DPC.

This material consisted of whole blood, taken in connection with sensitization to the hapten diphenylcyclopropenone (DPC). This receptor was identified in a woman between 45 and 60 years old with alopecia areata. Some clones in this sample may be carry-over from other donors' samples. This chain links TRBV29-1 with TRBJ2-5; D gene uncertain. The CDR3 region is CSVVAETQYF. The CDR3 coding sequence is TGCAGCGTTGTAGCCGAGACCCAGTACTTC.